This section outlines one T cell receptor (beta chain) sequence together with its context. At one boundary the junction diverges from the germline segment, which might be a read error. The source of the sample is a study of T cells in Graves' hyperthyroidism and ophthalmopathy. Amplified TCR beta CDR3 regions came from RNA transcripts. Initially, a first-round RT-PCR of the TCR CDR3 employed the HTBI primer set. One entry per CDR3 protein, called by TCRdb with MiXCR from the multiplex PCR reads. The profile shows 540,000 or so distinct CDR3 sequences, 46% of them singletons. CDR3 length: 9 residues. Germline V gives CDR1 SGHTA, CDR2 FQGNSA.

The specimen sequenced was peripheral blood or thyroid tissue (not recorded which). V gene TRBV7-2 combines with J gene TRBJ2-7; no firm D call. The sequence was collected from an adult woman with Graves' disease, either hyperthyroidism or ophthalmopathy (not recorded which). Here the CDR3 reads CASSLERYF. CDR3 DNA: TGTGCCAGCAGCTTAGAGCGGTACTTC.